This entry is about one T cell receptor beta chain. Its antigen remains undetermined. The sample holds no much larger clone one base away, and base qualities are not on file. The data belong to a study of blood T cell repertoires in COVID-19 (dated by TCRdb to the early 2020s). The study in broad terms: The collaborator samples originated in the United States, Italy and Spain and spanned the acute and convalescent phases of COVID-19. Where HLA class I and class II types were available, the types were taken from metadata supplied by the sample provider, not from assay-based typing. The material from the prospective study consisted of cDNA or gDNA derived from T cells, B-cell-depleted T cells, or PBMCs. The samples were drawn from two sources: the first 160 participants of the ongoing ImmuneRACE study, and 950 to 1,500 subjects contributed by 6 global collaborators. Sample metadata almost always included a de-identified subject ID, COVID-19 status, age in years and sex. The dataset comprised deeply sampled blood TCRbeta repertoires from subjects exposed to, actively infected with, or recovered from COVID-19. The repertoires were released in a freely available public database meant as a resource for research on the immune response to SARS-CoV-2.

Germline trimming: 3 bases from V, 4 bases from J; junction bases outside gene matches: 3. Including cysteine and phenylalanine, the CDR3 has 14 amino acids. Only the CDR3 DNA stays, 42 bases, in frame from base 1. CDR1 and CDR2 are read off the germline V gene (reference sequence) as SGHKS and YYEKEE. The immunoSEQ Assay, a bias-controlled multiplex PCR, was used to amplify TCRbeta CDR3 regions from genomic DNA. In the paper's pipeline: The number of nucleated cells in each sample was estimated from the amplification of reference gene primers within the assay. To quantify the absolute abundance of each unique TCRbeta CDR3 rearrangement, sequence reads were collapsed and filtered. For each sample, productive Simpson clonality was calculated by taking the square root of Simpson's diversity index across productive rearrangements. Held by TCRdb, this immuneACCESS table contains in-frame sequences only and omits some clones. Under half of the omission traces to an unresolved V gene where checked; the cause of the rest is unknown. The DNA was the basis for D and trimming; V, J and clone size are from that table. This sample gives about 81,000 clones in total; roughly four fifths of them show up just once. Of the sample, roughly 7.3% falls within the top ten clones.

Collaborating institutions collected whole blood in K2EDTA tubes following their own protocols. Collaborator samples were shipped for TCRbeta analysis as frozen whole blood, isolated PBMCs, or DNA extracted from either sample type. General study outcomes and caveats: The quantity of clinical and demographic metadata differed by source and by participant and was supplied without curation.

The specimen sequenced was peripheral blood. The receptor was derived from a human donor in a cohort sampled during active COVID-19. The chain joins TRBV5-5 to TRBJ1-3, and 8 junctional nucleotides match TRBD1. For the CDR3, the sequence is CASSSTGAGNTIYF. The nucleotide sequence reads TGTGCCAGCAGCTCGACAGGGGCGGGAAACACCATATATTTT. With all but the CDR3 taken from the reference TRBV5-5 and TRBJ1-3 genes, the full variable domain is: DAGVTQSPTHLIKTRGQQVTLRCSPISGHKSVSWYQQVLGQGPQFIFQYYEKEERGRGNFPDRFSARQFPNYSSELNVNALLLGDSALYLCASSSTGAGNTIYFGEGSWLTVV.